The TCR beta chain under discussion was sequenced for a study of T cell responses to AZD1222 COVID-19 vaccine. The germline V gene has CDR1 SGHVS and CDR2 FQNEAQ. The CDR3 totals 13 residues. The ends were cut back, 6 bases at V and 1 base at J, with 10 bases in the middle. Method: immunoSEQ multiplex PCR; TCRdb's copy keeps in-frame clones and lacks some. The sample yields 110,000 or so clones, 87% seen once. Material: peripheral blood, obtained on day 0 of AZD1222 vaccination. The chain couples TRBV7-8 to TRBJ2-7; no clear D gene. The TCR sequence derives from an adult in good health. CDR3 region: CASSSTLSYEQYF. CDR3 nucleotides: TGTGCCAGCAGTTCGACACTTTCCTACGAGCAGTACTTC.